The 7 T cell receptor beta chains listed next were all sequenced from one sample in a study of shared clonotypes between healthy human individuals (TCRdb year 2020). Library generation was performed with the immunoSEQ multiplex PCR assay. The table was pulled from immuneACCESS by TCRdb, which kept in-frame rearrangements only. Such tables lose some clones; where checked, under half of the loss comes from unresolved V genes, and the rest has no known cause. Within this sample are around 2.3 million clones, with approximately 96% of them counted one time only. The ten most abundant clones make up around 0.13% of the sample. Sequenced sample: naive CD4+ T cells sorted from blood. According to the study, the label for this sample's cell subset or site signals: CD45RA+ positively selected. These receptors all come from a young man in good health.

The genes are TRBV9 and TRBJ2-3; D gene unclear. V was cut by 4 bases and J by 0 bases, with 15 bases left in between. CDR1 SGDLS and CDR2 YYNGEE come from the germline V gene. The CDR3 totals 16 residues. The CDR3 loop is CASSPAVSASTDTQYF. Written as DNA, the CDR3 is TGTGCCAGCAGCCCCGCGGTGAGTGCCAGCACAGATACGCAGTATTTT.

CDR3 sequence reads: CASSQPKSRVNEQFF. In DNA form, the CDR3 reads TGTGCCAGCAGTCAGCCCAAATCCAGGGTGAATGAGCAGTTCTTC. The V call is TRBV6-5, the J call TRBJ2-1; a weak D match, TRBD1 (5 bases). Germline CDR1 MNHEY, CDR2 SVGAGI. The CDR3 length is 15 residues. V shed 5 bases and J shed 7 bases, with 18 bases lying between them.

V gene TRBV5-6 combines with J gene TRBJ2-7; D uncertain. This CDR3 comprises 15 residues. The germline gives CDR1 SGHDT, CDR2 YYEEEE. Deletions cut 5 bases from V and 1 base from J, with 16 bases between. The CDR3: CASRNGPENSYEQYF. The DNA for the CDR3 is TGTGCCAGCAGGAATGGGCCGGAGAATTCCTACGAGCAGTACTTC.

This chain connects TRBV7-8 to TRBJ1-5; D gene unclear. CDR1 is SGHVS, CDR2 FQNEAQ, per germline. This CDR3 region has 15 residues. Trimming pared 2 bases from V and 0 bases from J, leaving 8 bases between. DNA for the CDR3: TGTGCCAGCAGCTTAAGGGAGGATAGCAATCAGCCCCAGCATTTT. Protein sequence: CASSLREDSNQPQHF.

V usage is TRBV28 and J usage is TRBJ2-3; 14 bases are a match to TRBD2. Germline V gives CDR1 MDHEN, CDR2 SYDVKM. With V trimmed by 6 bases and J by 5 bases, 13 bases remained unmatched. CDR3 length: 18 amino acids. The CDR3 sequence is CASSLRTSGGPFGDTQYF. For the CDR3, the DNA is TGTGCCAGCAGCCTCCGGACTAGCGGGGGGCCCTTTGGAGATACGCAGTATTTT.

The CDR3 loop reads CASSSTENPSYNSPLHF. For the CDR3, the DNA is TGCGCCAGCAGCTCGACAGAGAACCCCTCCTATAATTCACCCCTCCACTTT. This chain connects TRBV5-1 to TRBJ1-6, with a weak D call TRBD1 (5 bases). The ends were cut back, 3 bases at V and 0 bases at J, with 13 bases in the middle. This CDR3 contains 17 residues. Germline V lookup: CDR1 SGHRS, CDR2 YFSETQ. Drawing the rest from reference TRBV5-1 and TRBJ1-6, the complete variable domain is KAGVTQTPRYLIKTRGQQVTLSCSPISGHRSVSWYQQTPGQGLQFLFEYFSETQRNKGNFPGRFSGRQFSNSRSEMNVSTLELGDSALYLCASSSTENPSYNSPLHFGNGTRLTVT.

The CDR3 coding sequence is TGTGCCAGCAGACCTAGCACTAGCCTTCCCTACAATGAGCAGTTCTTC. Protein sequence: CASRPSTSLPYNEQFF. The gene calls are TRBV28 and TRBJ2-1; weak D call: TRBD2 (6 bases). This CDR3 contains 16 residues. Deletions cut 6 bases from V and 2 bases from J, with 17 bases between. Per germline, CDR1 MDHEN and CDR2 SYDVKM.